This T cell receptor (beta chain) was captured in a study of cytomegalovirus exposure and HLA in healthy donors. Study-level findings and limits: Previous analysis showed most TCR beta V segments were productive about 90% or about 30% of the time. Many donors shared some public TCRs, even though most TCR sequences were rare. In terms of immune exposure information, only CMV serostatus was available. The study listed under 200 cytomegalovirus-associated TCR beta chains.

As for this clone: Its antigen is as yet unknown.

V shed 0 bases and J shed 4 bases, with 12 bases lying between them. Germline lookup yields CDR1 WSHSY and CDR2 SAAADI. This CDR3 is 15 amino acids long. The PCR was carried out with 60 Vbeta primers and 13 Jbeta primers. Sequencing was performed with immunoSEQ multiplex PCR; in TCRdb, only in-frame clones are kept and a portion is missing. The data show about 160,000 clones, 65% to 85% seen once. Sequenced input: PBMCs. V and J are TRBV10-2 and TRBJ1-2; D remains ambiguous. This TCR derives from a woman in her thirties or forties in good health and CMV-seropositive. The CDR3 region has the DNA TGCGCCAGCAGTGAGTCTGACATGCCCTTCTATGGCTACACCTTC. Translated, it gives CASSESDMPFYGYTF.